A single sample is the source of the 23 T cell receptor beta chains below, sequenced in a study of beta chain features in type 1 diabetes. General study findings and limits: All four CD4+ subsets of Type 1 diabetes patients contained TCRB CDR3s that were moderately but significantly shorter.

Since all of the isolated RNA was reverse transcribed, expressed TCRB transcripts were what got sequenced. Clones were read by immunoSEQ multiplex PCR, and TCRdb kept only the in-frame ones, dropping some. The data show around 250,000 clones, about 20% seen once. Their antigen targets remain unknown. The specimen was naive CD4+ T cells from blood. These receptors were obtained from a woman aged 40-49 years with type 1 diabetes.

V and J are TRBV5-4 and TRBJ2-5; TRBD2 agrees at 8 bases. This CDR3 is 14 amino acids long. CDR1 and CDR2 (germline): SGHNT, YYREEE (reference sequence). The trim removed 4 bases at V and 2 bases at J, leaving 4 bases unmatched. Here the CDR3 reads CASSKASGQETQYF. The CDR3 DNA reads TGTGCCAGCAGCAAAGCTAGCGGGCAAGAGACCCAGTACTTC. Full variable domain (remainder filled in from reference TRBV5-4 and TRBJ2-5): ETGVTQSPTHLIKTRGQQVTLRCSSQSGHNTVSWYQQALGQGPQFIFQYYREEENGRGNFPPRFSGLQFPNYSSELNVNALELDDSALYLCASSKASGQETQYFGPGTRLLVL.

This clone turned up a few times. The rearrangement joins TRBV29-1 to TRBJ1-1; D is uncertain. Trimming took 5 bases from V and 0 from J, leaving 19 bases between them. Germline loops: CDR1 SQVTM, CDR2 ANQGSEA. This CDR3 is 16 amino acids long. The CDR3 DNA sequence: TGCAGCGTTAATCCGGGAATGGCGCTTTTGAACACTGAAGCTTTCTTT. Translating it yields CSVNPGMALLNTEAFF.

This clone was seen only a few times. The chain employs TRBV5-6 and TRBJ2-2; D not resolved. Per germline, CDR1 SGHDT and CDR2 YYEEEE. The CDR3 covers 14 residues. With 1 base removed from V and 5 bases from J, the gap between germline ends came to 9 bases. The CDR3 reads CASSLFSSTGELFF. CDR3 DNA: TGTGCCAGCAGCTTGTTCAGTTCGACCGGGGAGCTGTTTTTT.

The V call is TRBV4-3, the J call TRBJ2-1; 7 bases agree with TRBD2. From germline, CDR1 is LGHNA and CDR2 YSLEER. V was pared by 1 base and J by 4 bases, with 7 bases of the junction left unmatched. The CDR3 extends over 16 amino acids. The CDR3 reads CASSQGGLVFYNEQFF. CDR3 nucleotide sequence: TGCGCCAGCAGCCAAGGTGGACTAGTCTTTTACAATGAGCAGTTCTTC.

This clone was observed a few times. The rearrangement joins TRBV4-2 to TRBJ1-2; D gene ambiguous. V was pared by 3 bases and J by 0 bases, with 8 bases between. Germline V CDR1 and CDR2: LGHNA, YNFKEQ. This CDR3 region has 14 residues. The CDR3 bases are TGTGCCAGCAGCCATGCCGCGGCTAACTATGGCTACACCTTC. Translation: CASSHAAANYGYTF.

The rearrangement uses TRBV6-5 and TRBJ2-7; D gene uncertain. CDR3 length: 12 residues. Germline lookup yields CDR1 MNHEY and CDR2 SVGAGI. Trimming cost V 2 bases and J 7 bases, with 9 bases left between them. CDR3 protein: CASSYGPQEQYF. CDR3 sequence (DNA): TGTGCCAGCAGTTACGGGCCCCAGGAGCAGTACTTC.

The chain is built from TRBV13 and TRBJ1-5; no clear D gene. This CDR3 has 13 amino acids. The V and J ends lost 4 bases and 4 bases respectively, with 8 bases between them. Germline V CDR1 and CDR2: PRHDT, FYEKMQ (reference sequence). CDR3 bases: TGTGCCAGCAGCTGGACGGGAAATCAGCCCCAGCATTTT. It codes for CASSWTGNQPQHF.

This chain joins TRBV5-4 and TRBJ2-7, with D perhaps TRBD2 (6 bases). Germline V gene sequence: CDR1 SGHNT, CDR2 YYREEE (reference sequence). V was cut by 4 bases and J by 3 bases, with 14 bases left in between. The CDR3 covers 14 residues. CDR3 DNA: TGTGCCAGCAGCGCACCCGGGGGAGGCTACGAGCAGTACTTC. Its protein is CASSAPGGGYEQYF.

This clone was picked up a small number of times. The chain is built from TRBV7-9 and TRBJ2-5; D is perhaps TRBD1 (5 bases). The CDR3 runs 13 residues. Germline CDR1 is SEHNR and CDR2 is FQNEAQ (reference sequence). Trimming left V 3 bases short and J 5 bases short, with 10 bases between. The CDR3 DNA reads as TGTGCCAGCAGCTTGACGCCAGGGGAGACCCAGTACTTC. Translation: CASSLTPGETQYF.

The V gene is TRBV30, the J gene TRBJ1-4; 11 bases align to TRBD1. CDR3 length: 13 amino acids. CDR1 and CDR2 from the germline V gene are GTSNPN and SVGIG (reference sequence). V shed 4 bases and J 8 bases; nucleotides not matched to a gene: 3. The CDR3 DNA reads TGTGCCTGGACCCGGGACAGGGGGGAAAAACTGTTTTTT. Translation: CAWTRDRGEKLFF.

J is TRBJ1-3 and V is TRBV23-1; 7 nucleotides match TRBD1. TRBV23-1 is reported as an ORF; its role is uncertain. V was clipped by 9 bases and J by 2 bases; unmatched bases: 1. The CDR3 runs 12 residues. DNA of the CDR3: TGCGCCAGAGGGACAGCTGGAAACACCATATATTTT. This gives the protein CARGTAGNTIYF.

The chain carries TRBV5-4 and TRBJ2-1; 7 bases match TRBD2. J gave up 7 bases and V 3 bases, and 4 bases lay outside the gene matches. Germline-derived CDR1 and CDR2 are SGHNT and YYREEE (reference sequence). CDR3 length: 13 residues. The CDR3 sequence: CASSSGRGNEQFF. The CDR3 nucleotides are TGTGCCAGCAGCTCTGGGAGGGGAAATGAGCAGTTCTTC.

The V call is TRBV5-4, the J call TRBJ2-1; 8 nucleotides match TRBD2. This CDR3 spans 16 amino acids. CDR1 is SGHNT, CDR2 YYREEE, per germline (reference sequence). V trimming: 4 bases; J trimming: 0 bases; junction bases outside the gene matches: 6. The DNA of the CDR3 is TGTGCCAGCAGCCTCAAGCGGGGGCCCTCCTACAATGAGCAGTTCTTC. This gives the protein CASSLKRGPSYNEQFF.

The chain employs TRBV19 and TRBJ1-1; possible D gene TRBD1, 6 bases. The V gene lost 6 bases and the J gene lost 1 base, with 15 bases spanning the gap. Germline V gene data show CDR1 as LNHDA and CDR2 as SQIVND (reference sequence). The CDR3 loop spans 15 amino acids. The CDR3 DNA reads as TGTGCCAGTAGACAAGAGACAGGAGCGAACACTGAAGCTTTCTTT. This translates into CASRQETGANTEAFF.

This clone was picked up a small number of times. J is TRBJ1-1 and V is TRBV7-9; D uncertain. CDR3 size: 12 residues. CDR1 and CDR2 from the germline V gene are SEHNR and FQNEAQ (reference sequence). V lost 2 bases to trimming and J lost 7 bases, with 8 bases between them. CDR3 residues: CASSLTQSEAFF. The CDR3 nucleotides are TGTGCCAGCAGCTTAACACAGAGTGAAGCTTTCTTT.

The rearrangement uses TRBV18 and TRBJ2-1, with TRBD2 matching over 11 bases. V shed 2 bases, J shed 9 bases, and the junction held 18 bases outside the gene matches. Germline V CDR1 and CDR2: KGHSH, LQKENI. This CDR3 has 19 residues. CDR3 residues: CASSPTISHSGGALAEQFF. The CDR3 DNA is TGTGCCAGCTCACCAACTATCTCCCATAGCGGGGGGGCCTTGGCTGAGCAGTTCTTC. Complete variable domain (other parts from reference TRBV18 and TRBJ2-1): NAGVMQNPRHLVRRRGQEARLRCSPMKGHSHVYWYRQLPEEGLKFMVYLQKENIIDESGMPKERFSAEFPKEGPSILRIQQVVRGDSAAYFCASSPTISHSGGALAEQFFGPGTRLTVL.

V gene TRBV18 combines with J gene TRBJ2-1; TRBD2 agrees at 9 bases. This CDR3 is built from 16 residues. In germline, CDR1 is KGHSH, CDR2 LQKENI. With 2 bases clipped from V and 2 bases from J, the junction kept 4 bases outside the gene matches. The CDR3 region is CASSPAGGNTYNEQFF. For the CDR3, the DNA is TGTGCCAGCTCACCAGCGGGAGGGAACACCTACAATGAGCAGTTCTTC.

V and J are TRBV5-1 and TRBJ2-6; maybe TRBD1 (5 bases). This CDR3 has 16 amino acids. V was shortened by 1 base and J by 0 bases, with 8 bases between the two germline ends. Germline V CDR1 and CDR2: SGHRS, YFSETQ. In DNA, the CDR3 is TGCGCCAGCAGCTTGCAGGGTAGCTCTGGGGCCAACGTCCTGACTTTC. Translation: CASSLQGSSGANVLTF. The full variable domain, with the rest looked up from reference TRBV5-1 and TRBJ2-6, is KAGVTQTPRYLIKTRGQQVTLSCSPISGHRSVSWYQQTPGQGLQFLFEYFSETQRNKGNFPGRFSGRQFSNSRSEMNVSTLELGDSALYLCASSLQGSSGANVLTFGAGSRLTVL.

The gene calls are TRBV30 and TRBJ1-3; no definite D call. In germline, CDR1 is GTSNPN, CDR2 SVGIG (reference sequence). Trimming pared 2 bases from V and 2 bases from J, leaving 7 bases between. The CDR3 sequence is 13 residues long. Here the CDR3 DNA reads TGTGCCTGGAGTTTAGCGGCTGGAAACACCATATATTTT. Its protein is CAWSLAAGNTIYF.

This chain links TRBV7-2 with TRBJ1-2; 7 positions agree with TRBD1. CDR1 and CDR2 (germline): SGHTA, FQGNSA. CDR3 size: 12 residues. J lost 7 bases, V lost 4 bases, and 3 bases had no gene match. CDR3 in amino acids: CASSSDRVGYTF. The CDR3 DNA reads as TGTGCCAGCAGCTCCGACAGGGTTGGCTACACCTTC.

CDR3 loop: CASNSRATGRQETQYF. CDR3 DNA: TGTGCCAGTAATTCGAGAGCGACAGGGAGGCAAGAGACCCAGTACTTC. The chain uses TRBV19 and TRBJ2-5; TRBD1 might be the D (7 bases). This CDR3 spans 16 amino acids. V was trimmed by 7 bases and J by 2 bases, leaving 20 bases between them. The germline V gene encodes CDR1 LNHDA and CDR2 SQIVND (reference sequence).

This clone appeared a few times. The chain couples TRBV7-2 to TRBJ1-2, with D maybe TRBD1 (6 bases). Germline V CDR1 and CDR2: SGHTA, FQGNSA. The CDR3 runs to 13 residues. Trimming removed 3 bases at V and 7 bases at J, with 12 bases between. The CDR3 reads CASSFYRASGYTF. As DNA, the CDR3 is TGTGCCAGCAGCTTCTACAGGGCCAGTGGCTACACCTTC.

CDR3 in amino acids: CASSPPLGTSTDTQYF. The CDR3 DNA sequence: TGTGCCAGCTCACCTCCTCTCGGGACTAGCACAGATACGCAGTATTTT. The chain joins TRBV18 to TRBJ2-3, with a possible D match to TRBD2 (6 bases). The germline V gene encodes CDR1 KGHSH and CDR2 LQKENI. V shed 3 bases and J shed 0 bases, with 13 bases lying between them. The CDR3 contains 16 residues.